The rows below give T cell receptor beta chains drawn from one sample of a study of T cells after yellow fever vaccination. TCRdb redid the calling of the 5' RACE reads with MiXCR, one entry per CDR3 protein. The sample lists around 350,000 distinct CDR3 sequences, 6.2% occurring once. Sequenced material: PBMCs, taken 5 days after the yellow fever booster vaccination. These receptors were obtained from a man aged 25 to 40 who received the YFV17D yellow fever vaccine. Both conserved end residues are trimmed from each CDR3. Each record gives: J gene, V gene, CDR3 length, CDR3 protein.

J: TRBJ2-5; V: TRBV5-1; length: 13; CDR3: ASRRQGGGQETQY
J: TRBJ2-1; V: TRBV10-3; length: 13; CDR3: AITPDNLDDNEQF
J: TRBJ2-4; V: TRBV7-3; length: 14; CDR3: ASSLRLAGGPNIQY
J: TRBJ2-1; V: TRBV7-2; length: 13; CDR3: ASSTGTSEYNEQF
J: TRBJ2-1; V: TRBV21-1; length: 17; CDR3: ASSKGRLRGRASYNEQF
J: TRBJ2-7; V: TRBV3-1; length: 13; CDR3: ASTLTSGFVYEQY
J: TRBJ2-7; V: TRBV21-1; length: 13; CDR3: ASSGGLSITVEQY
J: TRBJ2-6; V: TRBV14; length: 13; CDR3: ASSRAGIGANVLT
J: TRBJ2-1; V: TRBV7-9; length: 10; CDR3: ASSLYEVAGG
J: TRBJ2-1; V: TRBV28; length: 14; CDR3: ASSLVRRAIGNEQF
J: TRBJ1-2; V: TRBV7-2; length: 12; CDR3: ASSLARGVEGYT
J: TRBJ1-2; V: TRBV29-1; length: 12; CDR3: SVGQGADNYGYT
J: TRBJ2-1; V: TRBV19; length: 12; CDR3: ASASRDSYNEQF
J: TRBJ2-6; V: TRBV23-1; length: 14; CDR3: ARPQAIQSGANVLT
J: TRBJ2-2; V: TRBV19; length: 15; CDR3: ASSIVPQGLGPGELF
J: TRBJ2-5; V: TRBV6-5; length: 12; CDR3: ASSYSDNQETQY
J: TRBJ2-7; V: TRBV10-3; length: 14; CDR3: AISEGTSGSSYEQY
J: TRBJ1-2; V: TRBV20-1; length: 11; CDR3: SAGIQGNYGYT
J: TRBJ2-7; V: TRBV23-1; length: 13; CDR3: ASSPRDRGFYEQY
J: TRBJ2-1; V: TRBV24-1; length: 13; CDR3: ATSDTGLKNNEQF
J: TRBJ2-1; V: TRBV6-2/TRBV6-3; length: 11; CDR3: AIRTGLRDEQF
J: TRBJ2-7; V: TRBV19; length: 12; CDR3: ASSMASGSYEQY
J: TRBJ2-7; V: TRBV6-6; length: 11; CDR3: ASSVQVSYEQY